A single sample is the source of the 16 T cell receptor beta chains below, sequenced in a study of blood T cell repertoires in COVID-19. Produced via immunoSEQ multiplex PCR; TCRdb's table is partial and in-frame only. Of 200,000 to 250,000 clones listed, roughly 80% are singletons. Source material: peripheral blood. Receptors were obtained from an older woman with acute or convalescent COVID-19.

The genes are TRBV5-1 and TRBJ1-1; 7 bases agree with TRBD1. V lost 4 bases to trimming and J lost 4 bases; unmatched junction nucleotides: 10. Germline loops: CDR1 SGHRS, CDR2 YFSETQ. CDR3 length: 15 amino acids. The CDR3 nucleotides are TGCGCCAGCAGCCCATCAAGACAGGGCGGCACTGAAGCTTTCTTT. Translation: CASSPSRQGGTEAFF.

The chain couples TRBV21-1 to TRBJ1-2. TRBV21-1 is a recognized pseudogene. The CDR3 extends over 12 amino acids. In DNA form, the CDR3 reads TGTGCCAGCAGTGCGCACCTCTATGGCTACACCTTC. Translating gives CASSAHLYGYTF.

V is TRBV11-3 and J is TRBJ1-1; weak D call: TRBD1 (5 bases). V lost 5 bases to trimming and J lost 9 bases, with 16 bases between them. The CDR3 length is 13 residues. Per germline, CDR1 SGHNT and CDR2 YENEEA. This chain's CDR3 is CASSELTGGQAFF. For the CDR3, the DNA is TGTGCCAGCAGCGAGTTGACGGGGGGTCAAGCTTTCTTT.

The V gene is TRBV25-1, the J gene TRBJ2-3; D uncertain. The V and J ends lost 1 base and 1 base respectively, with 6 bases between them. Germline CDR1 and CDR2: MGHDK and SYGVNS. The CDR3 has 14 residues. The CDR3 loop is CASSEFGGTDTQYF. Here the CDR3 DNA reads TGTGCCAGCAGTGAATTCGGAGGCACAGATACGCAGTATTTT.

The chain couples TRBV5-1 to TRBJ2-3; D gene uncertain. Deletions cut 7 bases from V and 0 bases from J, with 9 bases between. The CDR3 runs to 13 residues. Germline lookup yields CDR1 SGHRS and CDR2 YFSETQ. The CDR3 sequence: CASRELSTDTQYF. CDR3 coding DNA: TGCGCCAGCCGAGAACTCAGCACAGATACGCAGTATTTT.

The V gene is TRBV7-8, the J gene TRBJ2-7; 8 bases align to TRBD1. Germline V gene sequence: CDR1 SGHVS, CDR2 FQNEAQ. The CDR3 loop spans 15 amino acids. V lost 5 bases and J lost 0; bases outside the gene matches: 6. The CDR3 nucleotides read TGTGCCAGCAGCCTCGACAGGGGAAACTCCTACGAGCAGTACTTC. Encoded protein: CASSLDRGNSYEQYF.

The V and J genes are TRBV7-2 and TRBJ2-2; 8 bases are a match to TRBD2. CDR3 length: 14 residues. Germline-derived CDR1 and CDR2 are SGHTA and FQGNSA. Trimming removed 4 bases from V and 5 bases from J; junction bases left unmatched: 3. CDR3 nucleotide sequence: TGTGCCAGCAGCTGGAGCGGGGGTACCGGGGAGCTGTTTTTT. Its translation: CASSWSGGTGELFF.

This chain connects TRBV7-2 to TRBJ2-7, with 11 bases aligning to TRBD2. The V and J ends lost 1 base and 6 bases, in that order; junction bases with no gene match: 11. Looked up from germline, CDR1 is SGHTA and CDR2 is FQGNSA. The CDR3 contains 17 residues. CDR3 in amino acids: CASSLELAGETFSEQYF. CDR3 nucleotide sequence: TGTGCCAGCAGCTTAGAACTAGCGGGGGAAACGTTCTCCGAGCAGTACTTC.

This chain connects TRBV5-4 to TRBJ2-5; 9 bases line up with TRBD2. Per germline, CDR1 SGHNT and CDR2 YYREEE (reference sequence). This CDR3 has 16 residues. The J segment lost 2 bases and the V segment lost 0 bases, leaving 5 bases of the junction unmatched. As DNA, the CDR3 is TGTGCCAGCAGCTTGGGGTCTAGCGGGGCACAAGAGACCCAGTACTTC. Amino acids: CASSLGSSGAQETQYF.

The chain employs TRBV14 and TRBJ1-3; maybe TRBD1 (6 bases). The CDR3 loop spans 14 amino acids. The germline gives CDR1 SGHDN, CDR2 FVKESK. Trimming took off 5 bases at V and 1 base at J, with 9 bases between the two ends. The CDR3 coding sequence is TGTGCCAGCAGCGTACAGGGTTCTGGAAACACCATATATTTT. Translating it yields CASSVQGSGNTIYF.

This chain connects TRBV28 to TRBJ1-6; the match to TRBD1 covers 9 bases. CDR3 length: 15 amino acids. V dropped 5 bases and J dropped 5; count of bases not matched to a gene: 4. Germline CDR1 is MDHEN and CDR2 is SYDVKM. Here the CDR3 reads CASSTGDRDNSPLHF. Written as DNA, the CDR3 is TGTGCCAGCAGTACCGGGGACAGGGATAATTCACCCCTCCACTTT.

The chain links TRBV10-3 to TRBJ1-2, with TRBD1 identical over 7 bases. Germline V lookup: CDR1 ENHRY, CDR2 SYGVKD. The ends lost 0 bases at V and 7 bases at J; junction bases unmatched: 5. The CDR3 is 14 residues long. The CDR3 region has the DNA TGTGCCATCAGTGAGTCGAAGGGGGCCTTTGGCTACACCTTC. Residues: CAISESKGAFGYTF.

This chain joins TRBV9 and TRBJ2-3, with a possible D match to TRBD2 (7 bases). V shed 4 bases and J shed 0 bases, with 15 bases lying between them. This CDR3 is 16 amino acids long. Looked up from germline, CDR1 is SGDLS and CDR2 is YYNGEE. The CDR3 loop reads CASSSRGGESTDTQYF. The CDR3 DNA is TGTGCCAGCAGCTCCCGAGGGGGGGAGAGCACAGATACGCAGTATTTT.

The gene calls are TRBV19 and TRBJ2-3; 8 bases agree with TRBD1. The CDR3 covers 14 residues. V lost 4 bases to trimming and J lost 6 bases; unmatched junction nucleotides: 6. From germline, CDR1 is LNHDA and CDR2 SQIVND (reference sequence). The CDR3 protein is CASSSWTGRDTQYF. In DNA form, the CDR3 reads TGTGCCAGTAGTAGCTGGACAGGGAGGGATACGCAGTATTTT.

DNA of the CDR3: TGCGCCAGCAGCCAAGTTCCTAGCGGGGAAATACGGGAGTTCTTC. It codes for CASSQVPSGEIREFF. This chain uses TRBV4-1 with TRBJ2-1, with TRBD2 matching over 9 bases. Germline V gene lookup returns CDR1 MGHRA and CDR2 YSYEKL. V shed 1 base and J 14 bases; nucleotides not matched to a gene: 12. This CDR3 is built from 15 residues.

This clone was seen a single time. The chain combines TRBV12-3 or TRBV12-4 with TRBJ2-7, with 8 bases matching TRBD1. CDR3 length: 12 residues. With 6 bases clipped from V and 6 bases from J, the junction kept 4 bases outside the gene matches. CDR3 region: CASRPTGGEQYF. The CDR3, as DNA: TGTGCCAGCAGGCCAACAGGGGGCGAGCAGTACTTC.